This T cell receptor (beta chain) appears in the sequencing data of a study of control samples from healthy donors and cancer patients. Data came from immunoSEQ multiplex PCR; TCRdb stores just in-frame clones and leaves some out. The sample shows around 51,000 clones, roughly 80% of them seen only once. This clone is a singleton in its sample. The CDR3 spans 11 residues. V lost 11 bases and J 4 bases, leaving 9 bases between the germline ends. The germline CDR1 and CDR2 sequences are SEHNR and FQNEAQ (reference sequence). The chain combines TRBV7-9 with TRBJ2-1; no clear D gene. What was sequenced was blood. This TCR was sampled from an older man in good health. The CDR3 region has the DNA TGTGCCTGTGACCGTTACAATGAGCAGTTCTTC. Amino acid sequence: CACDRYNEQFF.